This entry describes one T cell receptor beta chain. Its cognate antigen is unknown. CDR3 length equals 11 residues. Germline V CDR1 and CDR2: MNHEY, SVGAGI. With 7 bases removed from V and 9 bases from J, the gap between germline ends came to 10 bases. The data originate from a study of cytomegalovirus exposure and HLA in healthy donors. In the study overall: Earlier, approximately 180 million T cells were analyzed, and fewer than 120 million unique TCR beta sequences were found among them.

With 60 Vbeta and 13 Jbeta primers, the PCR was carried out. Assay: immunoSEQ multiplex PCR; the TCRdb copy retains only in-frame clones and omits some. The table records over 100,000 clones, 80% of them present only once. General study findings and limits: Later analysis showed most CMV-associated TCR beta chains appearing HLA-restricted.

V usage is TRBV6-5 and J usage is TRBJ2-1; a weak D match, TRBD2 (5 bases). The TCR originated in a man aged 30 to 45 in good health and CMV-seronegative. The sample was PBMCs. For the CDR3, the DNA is TGTGCCAGCACCCGAGAGGGTGAGCAGTTCTTC. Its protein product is CASTREGEQFF.